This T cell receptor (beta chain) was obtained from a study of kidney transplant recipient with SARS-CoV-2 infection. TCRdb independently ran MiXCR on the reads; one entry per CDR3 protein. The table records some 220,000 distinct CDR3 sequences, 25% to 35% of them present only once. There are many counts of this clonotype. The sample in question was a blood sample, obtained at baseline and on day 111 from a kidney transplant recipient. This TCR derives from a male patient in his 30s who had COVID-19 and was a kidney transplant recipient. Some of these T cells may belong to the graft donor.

The CDR3 reads CASSCEICIGKTYGYTF. CDR3 bases: TGTGCCAGCAGTTGCGAAATCTGCATCGGAAAGACCTATGGCTACACCTTC. The chain has TRBV6-2 or TRBV6-3 and TRBJ1-2, with D unresolved. Trimming cost V 4 bases and J 4 bases, with 22 bases left between them. The CDR3 is 17 residues long. Germline-derived CDR1 and CDR2 are MNHEY and SVGEGT.